This T cell receptor beta chain was retrieved from a study of T cell repertoires in cytomegalovirus infection. Study-wide background: Indications of both CMV infection and matching HLA type were provided by public TCR beta signatures.

The CDR3 sequence is 16 residues long. Germline V gene sequence: CDR1 MGHRA, CDR2 YSYEKL. Trimming removed 3 bases from V and 4 bases from J; junction bases left unmatched: 11. Notes on the study in general: Clonotypes of TCR beta that were HLA-C-restricted and CMV-specific dominated the ex vivo response.

TCRdb re-called the reads with MiXCR, one entry per CDR3 protein. In the table there are 700,000 to 850,000 distinct CDR3 sequences, approximately 32% of which are singletons. Turning to this clonotype: Its target is unknown.

This sequence was found in a human donor in good health (CMV status not recorded). Some clones in this sample may be carry-over from other donors' samples. This sequence joins TRBV4-1 and TRBJ2-5; TRBD2 matches at 7 bases. The sample consisted of cultured CD8+ T cells from PBMCs, taken from culture after CMV antigen stimulation. The CDR3 protein is CASSHGGGPTGETQYF. In nucleotides, the CDR3 is TGCGCCAGCAGCCATGGGGGGGGACCTACTGGAGAGACCCAGTACTTC.